The present T cell receptor beta chain was sequenced within a study of response to subunit inactivated influenza vaccine (dated by TCRdb to the late 2010s). Context from the whole study: To follow how T cells responded to a trivalent subunit inactivated influenza vaccine, the researchers relied on deep quantitative profiling of the T cell receptor repertoire. Paper-wide results and their limitations: It was suggested by the authors that each seasonal influenza vaccination may recruit only a limited number of new T cells.

The germline V and J ends show losses of 4 bases and 7 bases respectively, and no gene match explains 1 base of the junction. The germline V gene sets CDR1 to MNHEY and CDR2 to SVGAGI. There are 13 amino acids in the CDR3, from cysteine to phenylalanine inclusive. The sequence is cut down to CDR3 DNA, 39 bases in frame from base 1. Library method: RT-PCR. TCRdb lists the instrument as Illumina HiSeq 2500. The public sequencing data were trimmed at Q25 with fastp and processed into clonotypes with MiXCR by TCRdb, which kept only in-frame beta chains. CDR3 protein duplicates are merged, each entry listing the most common genes and DNA. The sample data list more than 700,000 distinct CDR3 sequences, and roughly 20% of these were observed just once. The top ten clones comprise roughly a tenth of the sample. Comments on this clonotype: Its cognate antigen has yet to be identified. No clone much larger than this one lies a single base away; base qualities are absent.

The TCR sequence derives from a man aged 50-59 years who received an inactivated influenza vaccine. Donor details come from another sample of the same person, matched by shared clones. The chain links TRBV6-5 with TRBJ2-4, and 10 bases in between align with TRBD1. Sequencing was performed on PBMCs from blood, taken more than 4 days after vaccination. The DNA sequence is as follows: TGTGCCAGCAGTTGGGACAGGGGTAACATTCAGTACTTC. Its amino acids are CASSWDRGNIQYF.